This record looks at one T cell receptor (beta chain) sequence and its context. Via MiXCR, TCRdb re-called the 5' RACE reads, giving one row per CDR3 protein. The sample lists over 500,000 distinct CDR3 sequences; roughly a fifth were seen once. The record originates from a study of identical twins. All donors comprised healthy Caucasians. The CDR3 contains 16 residues. CDR1 and CDR2 from the germline V gene are SGHRS and YFSETQ. V shed 1 base and J shed 5 bases, with 15 bases lying between them. This same sample was also taken into another study, of T cells expressing NK-cell markers. As that report states: T cells sorted in several experiments were restricted to alpha-beta TCR T cells by an anti-gamma-delta TCR antibody. Of the CD8+ T cell pool in over 5 donors, about 1.0-7.0% was accounted for by dominant NKG2C+ clonotypes.

The chain employs TRBV5-1 and TRBJ2-2; D unresolved. The sequenced sample was CD4+ T cells sorted from blood. The origin of this receptor is a woman aged 18-29 years in good health. CDR3 nucleotides: TGCGCCAGCAGCTTGTCAGTGGGATTCGAGACCGGGGAGCTGTTTTTT. Amino acid sequence: CASSLSVGFETGELFF.